Listed here are 19 T cell receptor beta chains from one sample, sequenced in a study of OX40 agonist ivuxolimab in advanced cancers. Method: immunoSEQ multiplex PCR; TCRdb's copy keeps in-frame clones and lacks some. The table records 50,000 or so clones, 70% to 90% of them present only once. The specimen was CD4+ or CD8+ T cells sorted from blood, collected in a trial of the OX40 agonist ivuxolimab. The receptors derive from an adult with an advanced solid tumor such as melanoma, head and neck, liver or kidney cancer.

The chain combines TRBV9 with TRBJ1-1; D is ambiguous. The CDR3 sequence is 12 residues long. Deletions cut 3 bases from V and 3 bases from J, with 6 bases between. Germline values: CDR1 SGDLS, CDR2 YYNGEE. The CDR3 protein is CASSAMDTEAFF. The CDR3 DNA reads TGTGCCAGCAGCGCCATGGACACTGAAGCTTTCTTT.

This clone is categorized as medium-sized (0.01 to 0.1%). The V call is TRBV5-4, the J call TRBJ2-2; D is possibly TRBD2 (5 bases). The germline V gene has CDR1 SGHNT and CDR2 YYREEE (reference sequence). The CDR3 spans 13 residues. The V and J ends lost 4 bases and 4 bases respectively, with 8 bases between them. CDR3 bases: TGTGCCAGCAGCCAAGGACTCACCGGGGAGCTGTTTTTT. Translating it yields CASSQGLTGELFF.

The chain is built from TRBV5-8 and TRBJ1-6; D remains unclear. CDR1 SGHTS and CDR2 YDEGEE come from the germline V gene. The CDR3 extends over 12 amino acids. V lost 2 bases to trimming and J lost 13 bases, with 10 bases between them. The CDR3 spells CASSFLQAPLHF. CDR3 DNA sequence: TGTGCCAGCAGCTTCCTCCAAGCGCCCCTCCACTTT.

This chain uses TRBV2 with TRBJ1-2, with D perhaps matching TRBD1 (5 bases). CDR1 SNHLY and CDR2 FYNNEI come from the germline V gene. Trimming took off 8 bases at V and 7 bases at J, with 14 bases between the two ends. The CDR3 is 12 amino acids. In DNA, the CDR3 is TGTGCCAGCCGGGACCAACCGGGTGGCTACACCTTC. Protein product: CASRDQPGGYTF.

The chain combines TRBV2 with TRBJ2-5; D is undetermined. The length of the CDR3 is 13 residues. The V gene lost 6 bases and the J gene lost 2 bases, with 10 bases spanning the gap. Germline loops: CDR1 SNHLY, CDR2 FYNNEI. CDR3 sequence: CASRVTAQETQYF. CDR3 coding DNA: TGTGCCAGCAGGGTAACAGCACAAGAGACCCAGTACTTC.

The V gene is TRBV6-1, the J gene TRBJ1-2, with D possibly TRBD1 on 5 matching bases. Trimming pared 7 bases from V and 2 bases from J, leaving 11 bases between. The CDR3 consists of 13 residues. Germline-derived CDR1 and CDR2 are MNHNS and SASEGT. The CDR3 sequence is CASTTQGNYGYTF. The CDR3 DNA sequence: TGTGCCAGCACAACTCAGGGCAACTATGGCTACACCTTC.

This clone was counted only a few times. The chain joins TRBV5-4 to TRBJ1-1; 7 bases align to TRBD1. The CDR3 loop spans 15 amino acids. V shed 3 bases and J 0 bases; nucleotides not matched to a gene: 5. In germline, CDR1 is SGHNT, CDR2 YYREEE (reference sequence). CDR3 bases: TGTGCCAGCAGCTGGATGGGACAGATGAACACTGAAGCTTTCTTT. It is translated as CASSWMGQMNTEAFF.

This clone was detected once. This chain links TRBV29-1 with TRBJ1-1, with D tentatively TRBD1 (6 bases). Trimming pared 6 bases from V and 0 bases from J, leaving 14 bases between. The CDR3 totals 14 residues. Germline CDR1 reads SQVTM; CDR2 reads ANQGSEA. The chain's CDR3 is CSVASDSMNTEAFF. The DNA for the CDR3 is TGCAGCGTAGCATCGGACAGCATGAACACTGAAGCTTTCTTT.

This chain joins TRBV9 and TRBJ2-2; unclear D gene. There are 18 residues in the CDR3. Germline values: CDR1 SGDLS, CDR2 YYNGEE. V was pared by 3 bases and J by 3 bases, with 21 bases between. CDR3 in DNA: TGTGCCAGCAGCGGGGCGGTTGTGGGTACTTGGGACACCGGGGAGCTGTTTTTT. Its translation is CASSGAVVGTWDTGELFF.

V and J are TRBV18 and TRBJ2-2, with D uncertain. Germline V gene lookup returns CDR1 KGHSH and CDR2 LQKENI. V was trimmed by 3 bases and J by 2 bases, leaving 7 bases between them. There are 14 residues in the CDR3. CDR3 nucleotides: TGTGCCAGCTCACCTCTTTATAACACCGGGGAGCTGTTTTTT. It encodes CASSPLYNTGELFF. Using reference TRBV18 and TRBJ2-2 for the parts outside the CDR3, the full variable domain is NAGVMQNPRHLVRRRGQEARLRCSPMKGHSHVYWYRQLPEEGLKFMVYLQKENIIDESGMPKERFSAEFPKEGPSILRIQQVVRGDSAAYFCASSPLYNTGELFFGEGSRLTVL.

The chain links TRBV30 to TRBJ2-5; D is unclear. The germline CDR1 and CDR2 sequences are GTSNPN and SVGIG (reference sequence). This CDR3 region has 11 residues. Trimming left V 3 bases short and J 4 bases short, with 6 bases between. CDR3 region: CAWSSRETQYF. The CDR3 DNA reads as TGTGCCTGGAGCTCAAGAGAGACCCAGTACTTC.

V is TRBV6-6 and J is TRBJ1-1, with no clear D. V was clipped by 2 bases and J by 0 bases, with 7 bases between them. The CDR3 contains 14 residues. In germline, CDR1 is MNHNY, CDR2 SVGAGI (reference sequence). The CDR3 loop reads CASSYRWLNTEAFF. In DNA, the CDR3 is TGTGCCAGCAGTTACCGGTGGCTGAACACTGAAGCTTTCTTT.

V gene TRBV19 combines with J gene TRBJ1-2; 10 bases agree with TRBD1. The CDR3 consists of 15 residues. Germline trimming cut 7 bases from V and 3 bases from J; bases unmatched to any gene: 8. Germline V gives CDR1 LNHDA, CDR2 SQIVND (reference sequence). The CDR3: CASTTGQGIYYGYTF. DNA for the CDR3: TGTGCCAGTACTACGGGACAGGGGATTTACTATGGCTACACCTTC.

The chain employs TRBV20-1 and TRBJ2-4; no firm D call. The length of the CDR3 is 11 residues. Trimming removed 6 bases at V and 9 bases at J, with 12 bases between. Germline CDR1 is DFQATT and CDR2 is SNEGSKA (reference sequence). The CDR3 DNA reads as TGCAGTGCCACCCTAGGTAGCATTCAGTACTTC. Translation: CSATLGSIQYF.

The chain carries TRBV28 and TRBJ1-2; D not certain. This CDR3 region has 13 residues. Germline assignment: CDR1 MDHEN and CDR2 SYDVKM. The germline V and J ends were trimmed by 1 base and 5 bases, with 8 bases remaining between them. CDR3 loop: CASSLSGVYGYTF. As DNA, the CDR3 is TGTGCCAGCAGTTTATCCGGGGTATATGGCTACACCTTC.

V is TRBV10-3 and J is TRBJ2-3; D is perhaps TRBD1 (6 bases). V dropped 9 bases and J dropped 2 bases, with 18 bases sitting between them. Germline-derived CDR1 and CDR2 are ENHRY and SYGVKD. The CDR3 has 15 amino acids. The CDR3 spells CAIRGGDSPTDTQYF. The CDR3 coding sequence is TGTGCCATTCGTGGGGGCGATTCCCCCACAGATACGCAGTATTTT.

The chain is built from TRBV7-3 and TRBJ2-6; D is undetermined. Germline V gene sequence: CDR1 SGHTA, CDR2 FQGTGA. CDR3 length: 15 residues. Trimming cost V 5 bases and J 0 bases, with 8 bases left between them. CDR3 sequence: CASSPPSSGANVLTF. DNA of the CDR3: TGTGCCAGCAGCCCGCCGTCCTCTGGGGCCAACGTCCTGACTTTC. The variable domain in full, completed from reference TRBV7-3 and TRBJ2-6, reads GAGVSQTPSNKVTEKGKYVELRCDPISGHTALYWYRQSLGQGPEFLIYFQGTGAADDSGLPNDRFFAVRPEGSVSTLKIQRTERGDSAVYLCASSPPSSGANVLTFGAGSRLTVL.

This clone was observed a single time. This chain links TRBV18 with TRBJ1-1, with D possibly being TRBD1 (5 bases). This CDR3 has 14 amino acids. Trimming took 3 bases from V and 5 from J, leaving 13 bases between them. In germline, CDR1 is KGHSH, CDR2 LQKENI. CDR3 amino acids: CASSPGGGMTEAFF. DNA for the CDR3: TGTGCCAGCTCACCCGGGGGGGGAATGACTGAAGCTTTCTTT.

This clone was seen only once. The chain combines TRBV6-1 with TRBJ1-2; 9 bases agree with TRBD1. The CDR3 length is 13 residues. The germline CDR1 and CDR2 sequences are MNHNS and SASEGT. V trimming: 11 bases; J trimming: 3 bases; junction bases outside the gene matches: 7. CDR3 loop: CAVSRTGDYGYTF. In DNA, the CDR3 is TGTGCCGTATCTCGGACAGGGGACTATGGCTACACCTTC.